Given below is one TCR beta chain in context. The antigen remains undetermined. The sample comes from a study of beta chain features in type 1 diabetes. As every portion of the isolated RNA was reverse transcribed, the sequencing read expressed TCRB transcripts. Profiling relied on immunoSEQ multiplex PCR, and the TCRdb table lists in-frame clones only, not all of them. This sample carries about 650,000 clones, around an eighth of them seen once, and the ten largest clones take roughly 0.12%. Germline CDR1 LGHNA, CDR2 YNFKEQ. The CDR3 sequence is 13 residues long. V lost 5 bases to trimming and J lost 2 bases, with 9 bases between them. Broader study findings: Moderate but significant shortening of TCRB CDR3s was recorded in all four CD4+ subsets from Type 1 diabetes patients. Any HLA type influence on TCRB rearrangement was left unresolved here. Using cDNA template may skew counts toward highly expressing activated cells. The study found that naive, central memory and Treg TCRB repertoires appeared more similar in patients than in healthy donors.

J is TRBJ2-5 and V is TRBV4-2, with D maybe TRBD2 (5 bases). The sequence came from a man aged 25 to 45 with type 1 diabetes. Sequencing was performed on naive CD4+ T cells from blood. CDR3 sequence reads: CASSSREQETQYF. CDR3 DNA: TGTGCCAGCAGCTCTCGGGAACAAGAGACCCAGTACTTC.